Sequencing of this T cell receptor beta chain was carried out in a study of Ad26.COV2.S vaccination and SARS-CoV-2 variants. Study observations and caveats: The study found higher spike-specific TCR breadth in vaccine than placebo recipients.

The treatment is: 15 to 20 received Ad26.COV2.S at low or high dose, single or two shots; several received placebo; per-sample allocation not given. On day 63 after the first injection, vaccine and placebo recipients gave samples. In Boston, an adult donor aged 18-55 years took part. The CDR3 has 13 residues. Germline-derived CDR1 and CDR2 are SEHNR and FQNEAQ (reference sequence). The V end lost 6 bases, the J end lost 3 bases, and 12 bases lay between the germline ends. Clones were sequenced by immunoSEQ multiplex PCR, and TCRdb holds only the in-frame ones, with some missing. The table has almost 400,000 clones, approximately 91% seen once. A word on this clone: Its antigen is not known.

The receptor comes from a person between 18 and 65 years old who received the Ad26.COV2.S COVID-19 vaccine or a placebo. Sample: peripheral blood, taken in a trial of Ad26.COV2.S vaccine versus placebo. The V and J genes are TRBV7-9 and TRBJ2-7; D unresolved. The CDR3 nucleotides are TGTGCCAGCAGTATCGGCTCCTACTACGAGCAGTACTTC. The encoded protein is CASSIGSYYEQYF.